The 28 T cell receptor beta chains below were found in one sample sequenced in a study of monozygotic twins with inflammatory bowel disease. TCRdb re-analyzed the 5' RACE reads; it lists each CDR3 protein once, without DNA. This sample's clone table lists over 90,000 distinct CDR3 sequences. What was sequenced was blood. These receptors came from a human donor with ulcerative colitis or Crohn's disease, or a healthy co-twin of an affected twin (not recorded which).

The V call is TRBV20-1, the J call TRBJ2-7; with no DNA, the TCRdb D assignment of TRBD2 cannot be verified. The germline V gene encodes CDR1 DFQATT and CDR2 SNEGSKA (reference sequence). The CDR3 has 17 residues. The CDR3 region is CSARNPPEAGGGLEQYF.

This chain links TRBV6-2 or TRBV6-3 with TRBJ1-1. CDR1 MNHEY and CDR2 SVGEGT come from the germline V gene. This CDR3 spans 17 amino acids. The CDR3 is CASSSGGGVVLDAEAFF.

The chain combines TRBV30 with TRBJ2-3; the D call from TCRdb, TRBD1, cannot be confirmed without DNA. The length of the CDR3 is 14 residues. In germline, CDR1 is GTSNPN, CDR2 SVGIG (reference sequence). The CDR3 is CAWNAGGATDTQYF.

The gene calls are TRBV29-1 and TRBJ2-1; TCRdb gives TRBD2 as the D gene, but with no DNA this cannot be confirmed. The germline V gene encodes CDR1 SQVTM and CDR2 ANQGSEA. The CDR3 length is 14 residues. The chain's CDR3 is CSARLAGKRGEQFF.

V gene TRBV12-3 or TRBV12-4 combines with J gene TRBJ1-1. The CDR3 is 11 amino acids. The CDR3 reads CASRLNTEAFF.

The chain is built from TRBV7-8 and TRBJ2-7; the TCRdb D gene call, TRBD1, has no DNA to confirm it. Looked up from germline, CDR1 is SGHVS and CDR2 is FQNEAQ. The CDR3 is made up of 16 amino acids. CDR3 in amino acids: CASSLVGQLSSYEQYF.

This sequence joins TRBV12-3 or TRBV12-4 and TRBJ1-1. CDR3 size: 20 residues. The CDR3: CASSLRGTGFASRGVTEAFF.

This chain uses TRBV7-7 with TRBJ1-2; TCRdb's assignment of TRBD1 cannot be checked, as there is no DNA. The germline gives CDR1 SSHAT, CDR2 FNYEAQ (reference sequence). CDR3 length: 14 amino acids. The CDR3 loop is CASSPLDTNDGYTF.

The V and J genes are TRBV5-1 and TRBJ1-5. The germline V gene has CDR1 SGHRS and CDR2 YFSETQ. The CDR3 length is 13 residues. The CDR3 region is CASSVTADQPQHF.

CDR3 residues: CASSIDREQFF. The V gene is TRBV7-6, the J gene TRBJ2-1; TCRdb reports TRBD1, a call that lacks DNA to check it against. The CDR3 totals 11 residues. CDR1 SGHVS and CDR2 FNYEAQ come from the germline V gene.

The CDR3 protein is CASSLGGAMGDEAFF. V gene TRBV28 combines with J gene TRBJ1-1; TCRdb selects TRBD1, and the lack of DNA leaves this call unchecked. The V gene's germline CDR1 is MDHEN and CDR2 SYDVKM. This CDR3 is 15 amino acids long.

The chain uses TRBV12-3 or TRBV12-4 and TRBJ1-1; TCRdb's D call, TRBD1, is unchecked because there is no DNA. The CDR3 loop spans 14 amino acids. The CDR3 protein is CASRRDRQNTEAFF.

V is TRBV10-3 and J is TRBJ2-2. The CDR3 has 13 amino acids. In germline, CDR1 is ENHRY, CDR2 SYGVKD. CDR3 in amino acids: CAIRGADTGELFF.

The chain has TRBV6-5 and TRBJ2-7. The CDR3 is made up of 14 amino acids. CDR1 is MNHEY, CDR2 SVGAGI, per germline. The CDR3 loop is CASSYRVGSYEQYF.

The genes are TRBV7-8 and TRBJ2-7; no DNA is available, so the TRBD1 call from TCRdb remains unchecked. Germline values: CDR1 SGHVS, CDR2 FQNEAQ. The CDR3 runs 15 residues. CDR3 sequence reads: CASSQRGNRFYEQYF.

The CDR3 sequence is CASSLSGGRETQYF. The chain is built from TRBV12-3 or TRBV12-4 and TRBJ2-5; the D call from TCRdb, TRBD1, cannot be confirmed without DNA. CDR3 length equals 14 residues.

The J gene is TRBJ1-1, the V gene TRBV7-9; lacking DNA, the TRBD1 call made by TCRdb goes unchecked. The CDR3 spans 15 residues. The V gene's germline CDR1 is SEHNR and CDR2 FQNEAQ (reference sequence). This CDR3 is CASSFGDRLPVRAFF.

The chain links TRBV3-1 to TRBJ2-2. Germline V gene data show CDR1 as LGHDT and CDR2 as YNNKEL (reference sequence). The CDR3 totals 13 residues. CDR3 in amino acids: CASSPTWGGELFF.

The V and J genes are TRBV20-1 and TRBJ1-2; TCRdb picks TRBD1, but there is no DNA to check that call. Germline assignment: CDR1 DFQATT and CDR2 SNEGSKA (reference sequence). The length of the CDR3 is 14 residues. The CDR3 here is CSASVQQGYYGYTF.

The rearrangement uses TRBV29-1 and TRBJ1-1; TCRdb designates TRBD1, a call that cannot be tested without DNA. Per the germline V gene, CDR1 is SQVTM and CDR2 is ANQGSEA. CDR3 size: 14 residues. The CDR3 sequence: CSVDFDRMNTEAFF.

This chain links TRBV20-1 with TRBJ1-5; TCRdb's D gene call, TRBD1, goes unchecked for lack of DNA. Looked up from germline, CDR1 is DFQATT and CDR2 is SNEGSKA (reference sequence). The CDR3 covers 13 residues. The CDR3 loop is CSAKTGGGQPQHF.

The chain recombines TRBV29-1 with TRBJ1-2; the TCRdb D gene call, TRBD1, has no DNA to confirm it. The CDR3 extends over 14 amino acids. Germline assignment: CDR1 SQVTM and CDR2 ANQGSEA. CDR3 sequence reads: CSVEPGGQGYGYTF.

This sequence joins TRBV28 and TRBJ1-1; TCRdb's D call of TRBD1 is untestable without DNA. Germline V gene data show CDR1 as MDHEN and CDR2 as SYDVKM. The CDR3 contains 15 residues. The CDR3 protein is CASSPPPPANTEAFF.

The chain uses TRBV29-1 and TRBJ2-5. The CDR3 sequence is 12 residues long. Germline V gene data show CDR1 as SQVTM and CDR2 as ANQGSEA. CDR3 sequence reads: CSVPGVQETQYF.

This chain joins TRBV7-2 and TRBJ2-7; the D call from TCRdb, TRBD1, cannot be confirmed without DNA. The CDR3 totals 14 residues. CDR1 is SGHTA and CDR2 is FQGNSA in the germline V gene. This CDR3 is CASSSGTGGIEQYF.

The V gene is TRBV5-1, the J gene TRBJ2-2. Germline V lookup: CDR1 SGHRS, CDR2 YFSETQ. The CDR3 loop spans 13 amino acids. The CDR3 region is CASSRGATGELFF.

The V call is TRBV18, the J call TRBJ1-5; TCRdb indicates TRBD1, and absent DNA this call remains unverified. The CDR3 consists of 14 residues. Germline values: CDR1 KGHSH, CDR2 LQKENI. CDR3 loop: CASSGGGDSQPQHF.

This chain's CDR3 is CASSAGLAGSNEQFF. The chain joins TRBV2 to TRBJ2-1; the D gene TCRdb calls, TRBD2, cannot be checked with no DNA. Per the germline V gene, CDR1 is SNHLY and CDR2 is FYNNEI. This CDR3 contains 15 residues.